This is a list of T cell receptor beta chains from one sample in a study of T-cell reconstitution after alpha-beta-depleted transplantation in children. TCRdb fed the PCR reads into MiXCR, producing one record per CDR3 protein. The sample holds about 420,000 distinct CDR3 sequences, 15% to 20% seen once. The sample here was PBMCs, mostly from graft donor cells, taken 360 days after TCRalphabeta/CD19-depleted stem cell transplant. The source of these receptors is a boy younger than two who had a stem cell transplant for Wiskott-Aldrich syndrome, so the T cells may come from the graft donor. CDR3s include the opening cysteine and the closing phenylalanine or tryptophan. A D gene is named only where the DNA matches it firmly. The size entry is marked missing in some rows and otherwise reads once, few, many or a size class.

V gene	D gene	J gene	clone size	CDR3 protein	CDR3 DNA
TRBV29-1	-	TRBJ1-1	-	CSVSGPEAFF	TGCAGCGTTTCAGGGCCTGAAGCTTTCTTT
TRBV29-1	TRBD2	TRBJ2-7	few	CSVELRLAGSSYEQYF	TGCAGCGTTGAACTTCGGCTAGCGGGATCCTCCTACGAGCAGTACTTC
TRBV7-9	-	TRBJ2-5	-	CASSLALDRAGETQYF	TGTGCCAGCAGCTTAGCCCTTGACAGAGCCGGGGAGACCCAGTACTTC
TRBV20-1	TRBD2	TRBJ2-4	-	CSAIGGAENIQYF	TGCAGTGCTATCGGGGGGGCCGAAAACATTCAGTACTTC
TRBV12-3/TRBV12-4	TRBD1	TRBJ2-5	few	CASSSDRGKTQYF	TGTGCCAGCAGTTCGGACAGGGGCAAGACCCAGTACTTC
TRBV6-2/TRBV6-3	TRBD2	TRBJ2-5	few	CASSYEGLRQETQYF	TGTGCCAGCAGTTACGAGGGACTAAGACAAGAGACCCAGTACTTC
TRBV10-2	TRBD2	TRBJ2-1	few	CASRLAGGVYNEQFF	TGCGCCAGCAGGTTAGCGGGAGGAGTTTACAATGAGCAGTTCTTC
TRBV29-1	TRBD1	TRBJ2-1	few	CSVDPPTGHYNEQFF	TGCAGCGTTGATCCCCCGACAGGGCACTACAATGAGCAGTTCTTC
TRBV28	TRBD2	TRBJ2-1	-	CASTLAGAINEQFF	TGTGCCAGCACCTTAGCGGGGGCGATCAATGAGCAGTTCTTC
TRBV7-9	TRBD2	TRBJ2-3	few	CASSFGTSGSKDTQYF	TGTGCCAGCAGCTTTGGGACTAGCGGGAGTAAAGATACGCAGTATTTT
TRBV2	-	TRBJ2-1	-	CASTPWAGRTNEQFF	TGTGCCAGTACTCCCTGGGCAGGGAGGACCAATGAGCAGTTCTTC
TRBV7-7	TRBD2	TRBJ2-5	few	CASSYSGGPQETQYF	TGTGCCAGCAGCTATAGCGGGGGTCCCCAAGAGACCCAGTACTTC
TRBV4-1	-	TRBJ2-2	many	CASSQVDPENTGELFF	TGCGCCAGCAGCCAAGTAGATCCGGAGAACACCGGGGAGCTGTTTTTT
TRBV5-1	-	TRBJ2-3	few	CASSARRGTDTQYF	TGCGCCAGCAGCGCCCGACGGGGCACAGATACGCAGTATTTT
TRBV20-1	TRBD2	TRBJ2-7	few	CSARRLAGGAEQYF	TGCAGTGCCCGACGACTAGCGGGAGGAGCCGAGCAGTACTTC
TRBV5-1	-	TRBJ1-2	few	CASALRGRRYGYTF	TGCGCCAGCGCTCTTCGGGGACGGCGCTATGGCTACACCTTC
TRBV7-9	TRBD1	TRBJ1-1	-	CASSPTGIREAFF	TGTGCCAGCAGCCCGACAGGGATTCGTGAAGCTTTCTTT
TRBV20-1	-	TRBJ2-1	few	CSARVEYNEQFF	TGCAGTGCTAGAGTAGAGTACAATGAGCAGTTCTTC
TRBV3-1	-	TRBJ2-5	few	CASSQVPRGETQYF	TGTGCCAGCAGCCAAGTGCCTAGAGGAGAGACCCAGTACTTC
TRBV29-1	TRBD1	TRBJ2-2	many	CSVTGEMNTGELFF	TGCAGCGTTACAGGGGAAATGAACACCGGGGAGCTGTTTTTT
TRBV18	-	TRBJ2-1	-	CASSPASRRSEQFF	TGTGCCAGCTCACCTGCCAGTCGGCGAAGTGAGCAGTTCTTC
TRBV7-9	TRBD1	TRBJ2-4	-	CASSRGQGLYF	TGTGCCAGCAGCCGGGGACAGGGACTTTACTTC
TRBV18	-	TRBJ1-6	few	CASSPQGNSPLHF	TGTGCCAGCTCACCACAAGGGAATTCACCCCTCCACTTT
TRBV7-2	-	TRBJ2-6	-	CASSLDSGTGANVLTF	TGTGCCAGCAGCTTAGATTCAGGGACTGGGGCCAACGTCCTGACTTTC
TRBV18	-	TRBJ1-1	few	CASSPRGGDTEAFF	TGTGCCAGCTCACCACGAGGGGGGGACACTGAAGCTTTCTTT
TRBV20-1	-	TRBJ2-1	once	CSARVLGYNEQFF	TGCAGTGCTAGAGTCCTAGGTTACAATGAGCAGTTCTTC
TRBV28	TRBD1	TRBJ2-2	-	CASSPRQGLGAGELFF	TGTGCCAGCAGTCCCCGACAGGGGTTGGGGGCCGGGGAGCTGTTTTTT
TRBV7-9	TRBD1	TRBJ1-1	few	CASSFPLQGARNTEAFF	TGTGCCAGCAGCTTCCCCTTACAGGGGGCGCGAAACACTGAAGCTTTCTTT
TRBV12-3/TRBV12-4	-	TRBJ2-7	many	CASSLRMTSYEQYF	TGTGCCAGCAGTTTGCGAATGACGTCCTACGAGCAGTACTTC
TRBV20-1	-	TRBJ1-1	few	CSAHPRNTEAFF	TGCAGTGCGCATCCCAGGAACACTGAAGCTTTCTTT
TRBV11-2	TRBD2	TRBJ2-7	few	CASSLDGTTSHF	TGTGCCAGCAGTCTAGATGGGACTACCTCCCACTTC
TRBV10-3	TRBD1	TRBJ1-2	-	CAISWDREKADDGYTF	TGTGCCATCAGTTGGGACAGGGAAAAAGCAGACGATGGCTACACCTTC
TRBV20-1	-	TRBJ1-2	few	CSASGGYTF	TGCAGTGCTAGCGGAGGCTACACCTTC
TRBV5-6	TRBD1	TRBJ1-5	-	CASSIDRDAPQHF	TGTGCCAGCAGCATCGACAGGGATGCGCCCCAGCATTTT
TRBV15	TRBD2	TRBJ2-7	-	CATRQREGPYEQYF	TGTGCCACCAGGCAGCGGGAGGGCCCCTACGAGCAGTACTTC
TRBV5-1	TRBD1	TRBJ2-7	few	CASSSGQGADEQYF	TGCGCCAGCAGCTCCGGACAGGGGGCGGACGAGCAGTACTTC
TRBV18	TRBD2	TRBJ2-7	-	CASTTSGSFEQYF	TGTGCCAGCACGACTAGCGGCTCCTTCGAGCAGTACTTC
TRBV29-1	TRBD1	TRBJ2-1	-	CSVELTGGRVGEQFF	TGCAGCGTTGAACTTACAGGGGGCCGGGTAGGGGAGCAGTTCTTC
TRBV12-3/TRBV12-4	-	TRBJ1-1	-	CASSFTGAGRTEAFF	TGTGCCAGCAGTTTTACGGGAGCAGGGCGCACTGAAGCTTTCTTT
TRBV12-3/TRBV12-4	-	TRBJ1-2	-	CASKAPGVGACF	TGTGCCAGCAAAGCCCCAGGGGTGGGTGCCTGCTTC
TRBV6-1	-	TRBJ2-6	many	CASKDRSSGANVLTF	TGTGCCAGCAAAGACAGGTCCTCTGGGGCCAACGTCCTGACTTTC
TRBV24-1	TRBD2	TRBJ2-1	many	CATSDDGTSGSYNEQFF	TGTGCCACCAGTGATGATGGGACTAGCGGGAGTTACAATGAGCAGTTCTTC